This T cell receptor beta chain was captured in a study of tumor-infiltrating lymphocytes in oesophageal squamous cell carcinoma. CDR3 length: 16 residues. Looked up from germline, CDR1 is KGHSH and CDR2 is LQKENI. This clonotype was counted at least ten times. TCRdb reprocessed the PCR reads with MiXCR, giving one entry per CDR3 protein. The sample includes approximately 22,000 distinct CDR3 sequences, around a third seen only once; the top ten take over 15%. The chain recombines TRBV18 with TRBJ2-1; D may be TRBD1 (5 bases). Near its end, the DNA agrees better with TRBJ2-7, so the J call may be wrong. The sequence was obtained from a female donor with esophageal squamous cell carcinoma. The sample comprised esophageal tumor tissue. The CDR3 DNA reads TGTGCCAGCTCACTCGAAACGCGAGGACACCCATGCGAGCAGTACTTC. Translating it yields CASSLETRGHPCEQYF.